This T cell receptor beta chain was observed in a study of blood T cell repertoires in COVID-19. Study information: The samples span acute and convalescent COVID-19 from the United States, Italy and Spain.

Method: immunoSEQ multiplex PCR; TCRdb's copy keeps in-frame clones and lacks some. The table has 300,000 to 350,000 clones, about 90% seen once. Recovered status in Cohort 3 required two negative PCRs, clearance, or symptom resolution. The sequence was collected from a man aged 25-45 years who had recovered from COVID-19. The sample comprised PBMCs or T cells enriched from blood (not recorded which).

The CDR3 coding sequence is TGTGCCAGCACCCCTCCAGGGGTCCCTGAAGCTTTCTTT. Translating it yields CASTPPGVPEAFF. The chain links TRBV5-5 to TRBJ1-1, with D perhaps matching TRBD1 (6 bases). The CDR3 is 13 residues long. V lost 6 bases and J lost 6, with 15 bases in between. Germline CDR1 and CDR2: SGHKS and YYEKEE (reference sequence).